This entry lists 7 T cell receptor beta chains sequenced from one sample in a study of early T cells in non-severe SARS-CoV-2 infection. TCRdb recomputed calls from the 5' RACE reads with MiXCR, one row per CDR3 protein. The sample includes fewer than 100,000 distinct CDR3 sequences, 10% to 15% seen only once; the top ten take roughly 3.6%. The sequenced sample consisted of whole blood. The receptors originated from an adult who was a healthcare worker with PCR-confirmed SARS-CoV-2 infection or an uninfected control (not recorded which).

In this sample, this clonotype turned up a few times. A much larger clone sits a single nucleotide away, making a read error possible. The genes are TRBV7-3 and TRBJ2-2; no clear D gene. The CDR3 runs 12 residues. With 5 bases removed from V and 6 bases from J, the gap between germline ends came to 7 bases. Per germline, CDR1 SGHTA and CDR2 FQGTGA. In DNA, the CDR3 is TGTGCCAGCAGCCCAAGGGCCGGGGAGCTGTTTTTT. Amino acids: CASSPRAGELFF.

This sequence joins TRBV5-1 and TRBJ2-1; 7 bases fit TRBD1. From germline, CDR1 is SGHRS and CDR2 YFSETQ. The CDR3 extends over 16 amino acids. Losses at the gene ends were 0 bases for V and 7 bases for J; bases not matched to a gene: 10. For the CDR3, the DNA is TGCGCCAGCAGCTTGGCCCAGACAGGGAAGGTGAATGAGCAGTTCTTC. It is translated as CASSLAQTGKVNEQFF.

The V gene is TRBV28, the J gene TRBJ2-5, with D perhaps matching TRBD2 (7 bases). V lost 5 bases and J 4 bases, leaving 20 bases between the germline ends. Germline lookup yields CDR1 MDHEN and CDR2 SYDVKM. The CDR3 has 16 residues. CDR3 sequence (DNA): TGTGCCAGCAGTCCACTTGGGGGGGGGACATCAGAGACCCAGTACTTC. This translates into CASSPLGGGTSETQYF.

This rearrangement joins TRBV19 to TRBJ2-5; 7 bases are a match to TRBD1. Germline V CDR1 and CDR2: LNHDA, SQIVND (reference sequence). The trim removed 5 bases at V and 1 base at J, leaving 7 bases unmatched. The length of the CDR3 is 15 residues. CDR3 sequence: CASSPRGTSQETQYF. CDR3 bases: TGTGCCAGTAGTCCCAGGGGGACCTCCCAAGAGACCCAGTACTTC.

This clonotype was seen at least ten times. The rearrangement uses TRBV5-5 and TRBJ2-7; 10 bases agree with TRBD2. Germline-derived CDR1 and CDR2 are SGHKS and YYEKEE (reference sequence). Trimming removed 4 bases from V and 4 bases from J; junction bases left unmatched: 11. The CDR3 covers 16 residues. This CDR3 is CASSPNPGLATYEQYF. Written as DNA, the CDR3 is TGTGCCAGCAGCCCTAACCCGGGACTAGCGACTTACGAGCAGTACTTC.

V usage is TRBV28 and J usage is TRBJ2-6; D is uncertain. The CDR3 length is 14 residues. The germline CDR1 and CDR2 sequences are MDHEN and SYDVKM. Trimming shortened V by 7 bases and J by 4 bases, and 11 bases separated the two germline ends. CDR3 sequence reads: CASTPWAGANVLTF. In DNA form, the CDR3 reads TGTGCCAGCACCCCCTGGGCAGGGGCCAACGTCCTGACTTTC.

This clonotype has a handful of counts. The rearrangement joins TRBV5-1 to TRBJ2-1; 10 bases agree with TRBD2. The CDR3 runs 16 residues. The V segment lost 1 base and the J segment 4 bases; nucleotides outside the gene matches: 5. Germline V lookup: CDR1 SGHRS, CDR2 YFSETQ. CDR3 bases: TGCGCCAGCAGCTTGCAACTAGCGGGGCGATACAATGAGCAGTTCTTC. Translation gives CASSLQLAGRYNEQFF.